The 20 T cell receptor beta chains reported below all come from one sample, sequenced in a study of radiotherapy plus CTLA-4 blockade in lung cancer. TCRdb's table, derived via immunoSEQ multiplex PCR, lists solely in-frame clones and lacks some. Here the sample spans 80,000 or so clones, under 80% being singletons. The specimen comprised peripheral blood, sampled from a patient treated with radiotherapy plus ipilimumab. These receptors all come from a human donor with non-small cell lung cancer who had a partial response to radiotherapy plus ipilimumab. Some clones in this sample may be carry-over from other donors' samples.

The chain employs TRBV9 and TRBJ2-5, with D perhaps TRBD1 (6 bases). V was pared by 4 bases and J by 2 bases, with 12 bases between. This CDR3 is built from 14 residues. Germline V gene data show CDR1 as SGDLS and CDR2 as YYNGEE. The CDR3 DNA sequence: TGTGCCAGCAGCACCTACAGGGAACAAGAGACCCAGTACTTC. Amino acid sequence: CASSTYREQETQYF.

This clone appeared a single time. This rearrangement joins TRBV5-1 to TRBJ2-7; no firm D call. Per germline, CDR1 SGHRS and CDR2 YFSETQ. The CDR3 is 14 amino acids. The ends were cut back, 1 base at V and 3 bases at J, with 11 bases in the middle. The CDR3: CASSLNSLVYEQYF. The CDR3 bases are TGCGCCAGCAGCTTGAACAGTCTCGTCTACGAGCAGTACTTC.

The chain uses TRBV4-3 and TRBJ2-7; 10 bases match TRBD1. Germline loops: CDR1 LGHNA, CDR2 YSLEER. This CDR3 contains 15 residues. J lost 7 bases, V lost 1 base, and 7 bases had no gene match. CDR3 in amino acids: CASSQAGQGLVEQYF. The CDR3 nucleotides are TGCGCCAGCAGCCAAGCGGGACAGGGGTTAGTGGAGCAGTACTTC.

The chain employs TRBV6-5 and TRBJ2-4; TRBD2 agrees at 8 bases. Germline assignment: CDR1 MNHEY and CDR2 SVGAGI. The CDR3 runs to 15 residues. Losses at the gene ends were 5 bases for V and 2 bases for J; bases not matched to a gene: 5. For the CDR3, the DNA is TGTGCCAGCAGTCTTTTAGCGGGGCCCAAAAACATTCAGTACTTC. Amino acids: CASSLLAGPKNIQYF.

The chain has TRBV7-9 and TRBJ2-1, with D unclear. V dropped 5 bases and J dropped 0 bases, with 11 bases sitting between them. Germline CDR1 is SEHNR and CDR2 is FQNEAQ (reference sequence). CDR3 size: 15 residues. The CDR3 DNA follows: TGTGCCAGCAGCCCCCGCGGTAGCTCCTACAATGAGCAGTTCTTC. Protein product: CASSPRGSSYNEQFF. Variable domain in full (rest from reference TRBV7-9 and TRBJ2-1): DTGVSQNPRHKITKRGQNVTFRCDPISEHNRLYWYRQTLGQGPEFLTYFQNEAQLEKSRLLSDRFSAERPKGSFSTLEIQRTEQGDSAMYLCASSPRGSSYNEQFFGPGTRLTVL.

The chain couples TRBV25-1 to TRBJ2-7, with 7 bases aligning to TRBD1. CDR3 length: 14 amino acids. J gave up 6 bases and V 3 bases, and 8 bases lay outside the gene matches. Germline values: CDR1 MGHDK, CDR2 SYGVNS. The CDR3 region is CASSDLGQVGEQYF. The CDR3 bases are TGTGCCAGCAGTGACCTCGGACAGGTTGGCGAGCAGTACTTC.

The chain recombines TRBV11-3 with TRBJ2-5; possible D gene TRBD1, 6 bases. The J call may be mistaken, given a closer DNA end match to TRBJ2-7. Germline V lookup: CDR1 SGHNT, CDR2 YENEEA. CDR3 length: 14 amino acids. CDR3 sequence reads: CASSLDGGLYEQYF. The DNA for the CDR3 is TGTGCCAGCAGCTTAGATGGGGGCCTATACGAGCAGTACTTC.

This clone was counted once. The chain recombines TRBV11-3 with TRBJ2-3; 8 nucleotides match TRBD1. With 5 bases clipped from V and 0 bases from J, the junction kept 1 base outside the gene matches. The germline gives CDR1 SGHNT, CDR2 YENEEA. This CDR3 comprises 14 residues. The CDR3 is CASSRDRSTDTQYF. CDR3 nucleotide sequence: TGTGCCAGCAGCCGGGACAGGAGCACAGATACGCAGTATTTT.

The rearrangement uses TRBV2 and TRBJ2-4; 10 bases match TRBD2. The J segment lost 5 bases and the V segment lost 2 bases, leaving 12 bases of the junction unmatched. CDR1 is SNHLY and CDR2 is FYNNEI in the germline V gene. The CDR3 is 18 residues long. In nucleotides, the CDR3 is TGTGCCAGCAGTGAATTTTTAGGGACTAGCGAAAAAGAAAACATTCAGTACTTC. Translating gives CASSEFLGTSEKENIQYF.

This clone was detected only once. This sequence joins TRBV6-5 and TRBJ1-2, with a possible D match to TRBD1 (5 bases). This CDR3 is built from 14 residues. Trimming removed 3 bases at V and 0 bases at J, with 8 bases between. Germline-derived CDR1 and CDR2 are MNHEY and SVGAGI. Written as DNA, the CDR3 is TGTGCCAGCAGTTATGACAGTGCTAACTATGGCTACACCTTC. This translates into CASSYDSANYGYTF.

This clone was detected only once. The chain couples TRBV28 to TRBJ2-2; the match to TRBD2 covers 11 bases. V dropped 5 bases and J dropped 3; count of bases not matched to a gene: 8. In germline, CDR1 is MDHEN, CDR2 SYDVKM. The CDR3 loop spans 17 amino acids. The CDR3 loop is CASSLKLAGADTGELFF. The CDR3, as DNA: TGTGCCAGCAGTCTAAAACTAGCGGGAGCCGACACCGGGGAGCTGTTTTTT.

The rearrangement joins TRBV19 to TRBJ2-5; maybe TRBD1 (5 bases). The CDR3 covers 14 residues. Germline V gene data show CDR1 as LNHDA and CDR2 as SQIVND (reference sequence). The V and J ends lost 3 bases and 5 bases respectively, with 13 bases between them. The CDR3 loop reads CASSISQGTETQYF. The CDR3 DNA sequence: TGTGCCAGTAGTATTTCCCAGGGAACCGAGACCCAGTACTTC.

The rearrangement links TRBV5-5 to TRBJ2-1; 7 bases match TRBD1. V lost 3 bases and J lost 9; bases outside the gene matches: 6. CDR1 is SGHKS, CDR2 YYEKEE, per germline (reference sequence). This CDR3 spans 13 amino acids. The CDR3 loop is CASSSTGVAEQFF. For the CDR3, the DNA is TGTGCCAGCAGCTCCACAGGGGTGGCTGAGCAGTTCTTC.

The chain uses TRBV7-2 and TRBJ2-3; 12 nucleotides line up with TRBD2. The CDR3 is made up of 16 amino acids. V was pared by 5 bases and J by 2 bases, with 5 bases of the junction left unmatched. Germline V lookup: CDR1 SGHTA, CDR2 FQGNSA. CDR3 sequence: CASSLWTSGVTDTQYF. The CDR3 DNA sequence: TGTGCCAGCAGCCTCTGGACTAGCGGGGTCACAGATACGCAGTATTTT.

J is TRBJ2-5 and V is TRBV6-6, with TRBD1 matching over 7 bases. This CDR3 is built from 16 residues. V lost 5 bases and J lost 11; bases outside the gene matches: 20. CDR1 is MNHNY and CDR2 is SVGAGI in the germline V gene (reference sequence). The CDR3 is CASSNAGTASYVEQYF. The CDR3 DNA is TGTGCCAGCAGTAACGCCGGGACAGCCTCCTACGTAGAGCAGTACTTC.

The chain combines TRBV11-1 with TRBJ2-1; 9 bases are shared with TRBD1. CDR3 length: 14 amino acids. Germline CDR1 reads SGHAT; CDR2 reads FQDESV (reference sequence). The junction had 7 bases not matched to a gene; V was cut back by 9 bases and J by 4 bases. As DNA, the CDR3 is TGTGCCAGTAAGACCGGGACAGGGTACAATGAGCAGTTCTTC. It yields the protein CASKTGTGYNEQFF.

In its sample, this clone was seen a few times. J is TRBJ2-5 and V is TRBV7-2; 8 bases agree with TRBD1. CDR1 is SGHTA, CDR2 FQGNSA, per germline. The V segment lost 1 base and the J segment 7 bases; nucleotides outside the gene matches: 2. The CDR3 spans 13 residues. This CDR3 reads CASSLGTGRTQYF. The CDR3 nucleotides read TGTGCCAGCAGCTTAGGGACAGGGCGGACCCAGTACTTC.

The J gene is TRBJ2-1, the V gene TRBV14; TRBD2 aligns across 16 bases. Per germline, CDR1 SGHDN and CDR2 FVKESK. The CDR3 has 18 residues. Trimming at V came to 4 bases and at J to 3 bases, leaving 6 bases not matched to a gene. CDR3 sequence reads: CASSPPGLAGGLYNEQFF. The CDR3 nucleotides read TGTGCCAGCAGCCCCCCGGGACTAGCGGGGGGGCTCTACAATGAGCAGTTCTTC.

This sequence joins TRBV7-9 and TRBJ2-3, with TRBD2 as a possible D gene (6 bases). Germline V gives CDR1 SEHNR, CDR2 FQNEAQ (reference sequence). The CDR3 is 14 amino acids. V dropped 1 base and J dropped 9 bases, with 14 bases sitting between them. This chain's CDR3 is CASSLVVAAGTQYF. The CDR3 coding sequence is TGTGCCAGCAGCTTAGTAGTGGCGGCGGGAACGCAGTATTTT.

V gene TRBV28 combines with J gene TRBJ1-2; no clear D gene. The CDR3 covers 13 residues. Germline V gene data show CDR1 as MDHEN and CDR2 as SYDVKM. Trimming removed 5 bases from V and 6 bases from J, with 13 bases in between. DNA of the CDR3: TGTGCCAGCAGTCTCGGTGTAGCCAATGGCTACACCTTC. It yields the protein CASSLGVANGYTF.